The 24 T cell receptor beta chains given below trace back to one sample, sequenced in a study of radiotherapy plus CTLA-4 blockade in lung cancer. Assay used: immunoSEQ multiplex PCR; TCRdb lists only in-frame clones, some missing. The sample records 35,000 or so clones, about 85% being singletons. Specimen: peripheral blood, collected from a patient treated with radiotherapy plus ipilimumab. Every receptor here comes from a human donor with non-small cell lung cancer who had stable disease on radiotherapy plus ipilimumab.

The rearrangement uses TRBV4-1 and TRBJ2-7; 9 bases align to TRBD2. CDR1 and CDR2 (germline): MGHRA, YSYEKL. The J segment lost 1 base and the V segment lost 0 bases, leaving 4 bases of the junction unmatched. CDR3 length equals 16 residues. CDR3 loop: CASSQELSGRSYEQYF. CDR3 sequence (DNA): TGCGCCAGCAGCCAAGAACTAAGCGGGAGGTCCTACGAGCAGTACTTC.

V and J are TRBV7-9 and TRBJ2-1; TRBD2 matches 7 bases. V gave up 1 base and J gave up 1 base; unmatched junction bases: 10. This CDR3 has 18 residues. Germline V gene lookup returns CDR1 SEHNR and CDR2 FQNEAQ (reference sequence). CDR3 bases: TGTGCCAGCAGCTTAGGTAGCGGGTCAGGAGGGTCCTACAATGAGCAGTTCTTC. Its translation: CASSLGSGSGGSYNEQFF.

This chain links TRBV6-1 with TRBJ1-4; TRBD1 is a possible D gene (5 bases). The germline V gene encodes CDR1 MNHNS and CDR2 SASEGT. Trimming took 2 bases from V and 7 from J, leaving 20 bases between them. This CDR3 contains 17 residues. This CDR3 reads CASSETPGGGDTEKLFF. The DNA for the CDR3 is TGTGCCAGCAGTGAAACCCCTGGGGGAGGGGATACTGAAAAACTGTTTTTT.

The rearrangement uses TRBV29-1 and TRBJ2-2; D remains unclear. This CDR3 is built from 12 residues. CDR1 and CDR2 (germline): SQVTM, ANQGSEA. Trimming left V 7 bases short and J 8 bases short, with 14 bases between. This CDR3 reads CSADVAPGELFF. The CDR3 bases are TGCAGCGCTGATGTGGCACCGGGGGAGCTGTTTTTT.

This chain links TRBV30 with TRBJ1-2; D gene ambiguous. The CDR3 is 13 residues long. Deletions cut 0 bases from V and 8 bases from J, with 13 bases between. From germline, CDR1 is GTSNPN and CDR2 SVGIG (reference sequence). The CDR3: CAWSVGQAGGYTF. The CDR3 DNA is TGTGCCTGGAGTGTAGGGCAGGCGGGGGGCTACACCTTC.

This clone was seen a handful of times. The V gene is TRBV14, the J gene TRBJ2-7; TRBD1 aligns across 10 bases. CDR3 length: 15 amino acids. Germline V CDR1 and CDR2: SGHDN, FVKESK. Trimming cost V 4 bases and J 4 bases; bases outside gene matches: 7. The CDR3 bases are TGTGCCAGCAGCCGCGGGGGACAGGGGACTTACGAGCAGTACTTC. Translated: CASSRGGQGTYEQYF.

This clone showed up just a few times. The gene calls are TRBV7-8 and TRBJ2-3; D unresolved. The CDR3 covers 17 residues. Trimming took 4 bases from V and 0 from J, leaving 17 bases between them. Germline values: CDR1 SGHVS, CDR2 FQNEAQ. The CDR3 DNA reads TGTGCCAGCAGCTCCCCGAGGATAGCTGCTAGCACAGATACGCAGTATTTT. Amino acids: CASSSPRIAASTDTQYF.

This sequence joins TRBV14 and TRBJ2-1; perhaps TRBD1 as D (7 bases). The germline gives CDR1 SGHDN, CDR2 FVKESK. The CDR3 length is 16 residues. V lost 1 base and J 4 bases, leaving 14 bases between the germline ends. This CDR3 is CASSQGQGGGYNEQFF. CDR3 nucleotides: TGTGCCAGCAGCCAAGGACAGGGAGGAGGATACAATGAGCAGTTCTTC. The whole variable domain, remainder taken from reference TRBV14 and TRBJ2-1, is EAGVTQFPSHSVIEKGQTVTLRCDPISGHDNLYWYRRVMGKEIKFLLHFVKESKQDESGMPNNRFLAERTGGTYSTLKVQPAELEDSGVYFCASSQGQGGGYNEQFFGPGTRLTVL.

This clone was seen just once. J is TRBJ2-2 and V is TRBV19; D may be TRBD1 (5 bases). The CDR3 length is 12 residues. The V gene lost 8 bases and the J gene lost 4 bases, with 8 bases spanning the gap. Germline V gene sequence: CDR1 LNHDA, CDR2 SQIVND (reference sequence). The CDR3 protein is CASQRGTGELFF. DNA of the CDR3: TGTGCCAGTCAAAGGGGCACCGGGGAGCTGTTTTTT.

This clone was observed a handful of times. The V and J genes are TRBV30 and TRBJ1-4; weak D call: TRBD1 (5 bases). The CDR3 extends over 14 amino acids. CDR1 is GTSNPN, CDR2 SVGIG, per germline (reference sequence). Trimming stripped 8 bases from V and 6 bases from J, with 19 bases between. CDR3 amino acids: CALGSRGKDEKLFF. As DNA, the CDR3 is TGTGCCCTAGGATCTCGGGGGAAGGATGAAAAACTGTTTTTT.

There are a few counts of this clone. This sequence joins TRBV9 and TRBJ1-3; perhaps TRBD1 as D (6 bases). Germline loops: CDR1 SGDLS, CDR2 YYNGEE. V was clipped by 0 bases and J by 0 bases, with 13 bases between them. This CDR3 contains 17 residues. The CDR3 DNA is TGTGCCAGCAGCGTAGGACGGACAGCACCCTCTGGAAACACCATATATTTT. Amino acids: CASSVGRTAPSGNTIYF.

The chain couples TRBV5-4 to TRBJ2-3, with 7 positions matching TRBD2. The CDR3 runs 16 residues. CDR1 is SGHNT, CDR2 YYREEE, per germline (reference sequence). V lost 6 bases to trimming and J lost 3 bases; unmatched junction nucleotides: 13. The CDR3 nucleotides read TGTGCCAGCATGGTCAGAGGGCGGGGGAGAACAGATACGCAGTATTTT. This translates into CASMVRGRGRTDTQYF.

The rearrangement joins TRBV7-6 to TRBJ2-7; 10 nucleotides match TRBD1. Germline CDR1 is SGHVS and CDR2 is FNYEAQ. The J segment lost 5 bases and the V segment lost 3 bases, leaving 10 bases of the junction unmatched. The CDR3 loop spans 16 amino acids. CDR3 loop: CASSLDSPGQGHEQYF. As DNA, the CDR3 is TGTGCCAGCAGCTTGGACTCGCCGGGACAGGGGCACGAGCAGTACTTC.

V gene TRBV28 combines with J gene TRBJ1-4; 9 bases map to TRBD1. The germline V gene encodes CDR1 MDHEN and CDR2 SYDVKM. With 11 bases clipped from V and 4 bases from J, the junction kept 8 bases outside the gene matches. This CDR3 region has 14 residues. Here the CDR3 reads CASRTGAINEKLFF. DNA of the CDR3: TGTGCCTCTCGGACAGGGGCGATTAATGAAAAACTGTTTTTT. Variable domain in full (rest from reference TRBV28 and TRBJ1-4): DVKVTQSSRYLVKRTGEKVFLECVQDMDHENMFWYRQDPGLGLRLIYFSYDVKMKEKGDIPEGYSVSREKKERFSLILESASTNQTSMYLCASRTGAINEKLFFGSGTQLSVL.

The chain combines TRBV19 with TRBJ2-7; 7 bases agree with TRBD1. This CDR3 contains 12 residues. Trimming at V came to 6 bases and at J to 4 bases, leaving 3 bases not matched to a gene. The V gene's germline CDR1 is LNHDA and CDR2 SQIVND (reference sequence). Here the CDR3 reads CASRETGYEQYF. CDR3 DNA sequence: TGTGCCAGTAGAGAGACAGGGTACGAGCAGTACTTC.

With regard to this clone: Germline is not matched at one junction end, which may reflect a read error. The chain employs TRBV7-7 and TRBJ2-1; TRBD2 might be the D (5 bases). The CDR3 length is 13 residues. The V gene's germline CDR1 is SSHAT and CDR2 FNYEAQ (reference sequence). The CDR3 loop reads CASSLDGGNEQFF. CDR3 in DNA: TGTGCTAGCAGCTTAGATGGCGGGAATGAGCAGTTCTTC.

V gene TRBV9 combines with J gene TRBJ2-1; 7 bases agree with TRBD2. Germline-derived CDR1 and CDR2 are SGDLS and YYNGEE. The CDR3 consists of 16 residues. J was trimmed by 0 bases and V by 3 bases; bases with no gene match: 6. The CDR3 nucleotides read TGTGCCAGCAGCGAGACAGCGGGGAGCTCCTACAATGAGCAGTTCTTC. Amino acids: CASSETAGSSYNEQFF.

The chain uses TRBV5-1 and TRBJ2-1, with TRBD1 as a possible D gene (6 bases). The ends were cut back, 3 bases at V and 2 bases at J, with 12 bases in the middle. The CDR3 is made up of 15 amino acids. Germline V lookup: CDR1 SGHRS, CDR2 YFSETQ. The CDR3 DNA reads as TGCGCCAGCAGCTCTCAGGGGAATACCTACAATGAGCAGTTCTTC. Translating gives CASSSQGNTYNEQFF.

The sample holds one count of this clone. The chain has TRBV7-2 and TRBJ2-7; TRBD2 matches 9 bases. The germline CDR1 and CDR2 sequences are SGHTA and FQGNSA. The CDR3 has 16 amino acids. Trimming at V came to 0 bases and at J to 0 bases, leaving 3 bases not matched to a gene. In nucleotides, the CDR3 is TGTGCCAGCAGCTTAGCACCGACTAGCGGCTCCTACGAGCAGTACTTC. Protein: CASSLAPTSGSYEQYF.

The rearrangement links TRBV5-1 to TRBJ2-2, with TRBD2 as a possible D gene (5 bases). The CDR3 extends over 15 amino acids. CDR1 and CDR2 (germline): SGHRS, YFSETQ. V was shortened by 5 bases and J by 5 bases, with 16 bases between the two germline ends. CDR3 nucleotide sequence: TGCGCCAGCAGTGTCCCCGGGATAGGGACCGGGGAGCTGTTTTTT. Translation: CASSVPGIGTGELFF.

CDR3 loop: CASSQEDIKGEITF. For the CDR3, the DNA is TGTGCCAGCTCACAAGAAGATATAAAGGGGGAAATCACCTTC. The rearrangement links TRBV18 to TRBJ1-2; TRBD1 might be the D (6 bases). Deletions cut 4 bases from V and 13 bases from J, with 22 bases between. Germline values: CDR1 KGHSH, CDR2 LQKENI. This CDR3 has 14 residues.

The rearrangement uses TRBV18 and TRBJ2-2, with 16 bases aligning to TRBD2. The CDR3 runs 18 residues. After removal of 3 bases from V and 6 bases from J, the junction contained 7 bases not matched to a gene. Germline assignment: CDR1 KGHSH and CDR2 LQKENI. CDR3 residues: CASSPGTSGRVKPGELFF. The CDR3 DNA is TGTGCCAGCTCACCGGGGACTAGCGGGAGGGTAAAACCCGGGGAGCTGTTTTTT.

DNA of the CDR3: TGTGCCAGTAGCCTGGGCGGGGGGCGCAGCACCGGGGAGCTGTTTTTT. Its translation: CASSLGGGRSTGELFF. The genes are TRBV19 and TRBJ2-2; 8 bases are a match to TRBD2. The CDR3 has 16 residues. V shed 6 bases, J shed 4 bases, and the junction held 10 bases outside the gene matches. From germline, CDR1 is LNHDA and CDR2 SQIVND (reference sequence).

The CDR3 DNA sequence: TGCGCCAGCAGCCAAGGAGGTTGGGAGCAGTACTTC. Residues: CASSQGGWEQYF. The rearrangement uses TRBV4-1 and TRBJ2-5; a weak D match, TRBD2 (5 bases). This CDR3 region has 12 residues. Germline-derived CDR1 and CDR2 are MGHRA and YSYEKL. The V end was cut by 1 base, the J end by 11 bases, with 11 bases between.